Presented here are 9 T cell receptor beta chains from one specimen sequenced in a study of human T cells and chemical hapten exposure. Time point noted: patch test 2, 6 weeks after DPC sensitization. Documented treatment: therapeutic diphenylcyclopropenone sensitization with weekly scalp DPC. TCRdb reprocessed the RACE reads via MiXCR and lists one record per CDR3 protein. This repertoire shows approximately 69,000 distinct CDR3 sequences, about 9.3% found once; its top ten account for 6.8%. Material: whole blood, obtained in connection with sensitization to the hapten diphenylcyclopropenone (DPC). The receptors were sampled from a woman between 45 and 60 years old with alopecia areata. Some clones in this sample may be carry-over from other donors' samples.

This clonotype was recorded a few times. The chain has TRBV12-3 or TRBV12-4 and TRBJ2-7; TRBD2 is a possible D gene (5 bases). Trimming stripped 3 bases from V and 7 bases from J, with 19 bases between. The CDR3 is 15 amino acids. The CDR3 region is CASSFAAGATGEQYF. The CDR3 DNA is TGTGCCAGCAGTTTCGCGGCAGGAGCGACGGGGGAGCAGTACTTC.

This clonotype was found many times. The CDR3 spells CSALGLAGGSVTAQYF. The CDR3 DNA reads TGCAGTGCTCTGGGACTAGCGGGAGGCAGTGTTACGGCCCAGTACTTC. V gene TRBV20-1 combines with J gene TRBJ2-5; TRBD2 matches at 15 bases. The V gene's germline CDR1 is DFQATT and CDR2 SNEGSKA (reference sequence). This CDR3 region has 16 residues. Trimming removed 5 bases from V and 9 bases from J; junction bases left unmatched: 13.

J is TRBJ2-3 and V is TRBV29-1; no clear D gene. Germline-derived CDR1 and CDR2 are SQVTM and ANQGSEA. The CDR3 is 13 amino acids. The V end was cut by 8 bases, the J end by 2 bases, with 14 bases between. In DNA, the CDR3 is TGCAGCCTTACTCTGAGGTTCACAGATACGCAGTATTTT. Protein: CSLTLRFTDTQYF.

This clonotype was counted at least ten times. The gene calls are TRBV7-9 and TRBJ2-3; 9 positions agree with TRBD2. Germline V lookup: CDR1 SEHNR, CDR2 FQNEAQ (reference sequence). Germline trimming cut 5 bases from V and 2 bases from J; bases unmatched to any gene: 5. The CDR3 is made up of 15 amino acids. CDR3 sequence: CASSPGLASTDTQYF. The CDR3 nucleotides read TGTGCCAGCAGCCCCGGACTAGCGTCCACAGATACGCAGTATTTT.

The J gene is TRBJ2-7, the V gene TRBV3-1; D remains ambiguous. Per the germline V gene, CDR1 is LGHDT and CDR2 is YNNKEL (reference sequence). V lost 1 base to trimming and J lost 6 bases, with 10 bases between them. CDR3 length: 13 amino acids. This chain's CDR3 is CASSQVDPSEQYF. CDR3 bases: TGTGCCAGCAGCCAAGTAGATCCCTCCGAGCAGTACTTC.

The chain has TRBV20-1 and TRBJ2-1; D is ambiguous. Germline CDR1 reads DFQATT; CDR2 reads SNEGSKA (reference sequence). There are 12 residues in the CDR3. V shed 6 bases and J shed 6 bases, with 12 bases lying between them. The CDR3 DNA is TGCAGTGCCTCATCGACTCTCAATGAGCAGTTCTTC. Amino acids: CSASSTLNEQFF.

This clonotype came up many times. The genes are TRBV20-1 and TRBJ2-7, with TRBD2 as a possible D gene (6 bases). The CDR3 extends over 14 amino acids. Germline V gives CDR1 DFQATT, CDR2 SNEGSKA (reference sequence). V gave up 5 bases and J gave up 3 bases, with 17 bases separating them. For the CDR3, the DNA is TGCAGTGCTGAGAGGGACGGGGGTAACTACGAGCAGTACTTC. Residues: CSAERDGGNYEQYF.

J is TRBJ2-4 and V is TRBV6-5, with unresolved D. This CDR3 contains 11 residues. Germline lookup yields CDR1 MNHEY and CDR2 SVGAGI. V lost 7 bases, J lost 5 bases, and 6 bases lay in between. The chain's CDR3 is CASKRQNIQYF. The CDR3 DNA sequence: TGTGCCAGCAAACGCCAAAACATTCAGTACTTC.

The J gene is TRBJ2-1, the V gene TRBV28; possible D gene TRBD2, 5 bases. The CDR3 covers 13 residues. CDR1 MDHEN and CDR2 SYDVKM come from the germline V gene. V lost 4 bases to trimming and J lost 7 bases, with 11 bases between them. CDR3 sequence: CASSWTVTNEQFF. CDR3 bases: TGTGCCAGCAGTTGGACTGTTACGAATGAGCAGTTCTTC.